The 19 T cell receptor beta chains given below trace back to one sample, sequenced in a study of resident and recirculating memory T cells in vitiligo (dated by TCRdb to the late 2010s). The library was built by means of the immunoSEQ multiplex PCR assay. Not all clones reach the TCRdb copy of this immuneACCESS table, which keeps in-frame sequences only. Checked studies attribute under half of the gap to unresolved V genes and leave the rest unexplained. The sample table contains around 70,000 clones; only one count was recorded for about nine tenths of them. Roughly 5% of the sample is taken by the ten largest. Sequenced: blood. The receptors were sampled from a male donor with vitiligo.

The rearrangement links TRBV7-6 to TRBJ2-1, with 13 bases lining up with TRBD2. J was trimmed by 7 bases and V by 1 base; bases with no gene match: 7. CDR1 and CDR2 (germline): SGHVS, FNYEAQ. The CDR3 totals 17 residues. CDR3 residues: CASSLVDPGLAGNEQFF. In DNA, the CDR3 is TGTGCCAGCAGCTTAGTTGATCCGGGACTAGCGGGGAATGAGCAGTTCTTC.

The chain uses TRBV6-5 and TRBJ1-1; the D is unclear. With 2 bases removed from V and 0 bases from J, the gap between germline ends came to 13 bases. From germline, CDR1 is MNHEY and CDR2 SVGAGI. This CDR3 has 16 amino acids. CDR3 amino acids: CASSYGRTVLNTEAFF. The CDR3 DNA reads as TGTGCCAGCAGTTACGGGAGGACGGTTTTGAACACTGAAGCTTTCTTT.

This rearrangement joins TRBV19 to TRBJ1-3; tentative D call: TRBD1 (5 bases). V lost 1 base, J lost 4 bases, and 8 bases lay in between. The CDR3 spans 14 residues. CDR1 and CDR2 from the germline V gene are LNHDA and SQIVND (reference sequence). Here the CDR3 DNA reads TGTGCCAGTAGTATAGGGGGCGACGGAAACACCATATATTTT. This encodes CASSIGGDGNTIYF.

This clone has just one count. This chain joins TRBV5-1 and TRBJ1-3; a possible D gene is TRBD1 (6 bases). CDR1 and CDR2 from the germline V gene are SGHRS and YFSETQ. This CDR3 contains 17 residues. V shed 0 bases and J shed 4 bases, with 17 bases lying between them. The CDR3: CASSLADRKNSGNTIYF. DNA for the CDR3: TGCGCCAGCAGCTTGGCCGACAGGAAAAACTCCGGAAACACCATATATTTT.

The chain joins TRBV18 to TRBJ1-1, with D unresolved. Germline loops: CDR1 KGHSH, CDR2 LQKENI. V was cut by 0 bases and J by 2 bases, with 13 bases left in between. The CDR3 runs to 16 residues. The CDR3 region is CASSPPPSTANTEAFF. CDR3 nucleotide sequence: TGTGCCAGCTCACCACCACCCTCTACAGCAAACACTGAAGCTTTCTTT. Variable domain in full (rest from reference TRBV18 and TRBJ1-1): NAGVMQNPRHLVRRRGQEARLRCSPMKGHSHVYWYRQLPEEGLKFMVYLQKENIIDESGMPKERFSAEFPKEGPSILRIQQVVRGDSAAYFCASSPPPSTANTEAFFGQGTRLTVV.

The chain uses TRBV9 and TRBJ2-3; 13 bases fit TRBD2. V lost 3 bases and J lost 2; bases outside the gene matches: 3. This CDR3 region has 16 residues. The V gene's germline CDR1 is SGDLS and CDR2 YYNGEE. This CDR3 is CASSAGTSGATDTQYF. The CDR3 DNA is TGTGCCAGCAGCGCCGGGACTAGCGGGGCCACAGATACGCAGTATTTT.

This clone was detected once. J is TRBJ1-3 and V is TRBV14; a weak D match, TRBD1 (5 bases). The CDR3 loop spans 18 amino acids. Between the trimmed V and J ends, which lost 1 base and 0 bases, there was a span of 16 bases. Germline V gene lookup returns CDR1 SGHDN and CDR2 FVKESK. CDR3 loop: CASSQVLGGSYSGNTIYF. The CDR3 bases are TGTGCCAGCAGCCAAGTCCTGGGGGGGAGCTACTCTGGAAACACCATATATTTT.

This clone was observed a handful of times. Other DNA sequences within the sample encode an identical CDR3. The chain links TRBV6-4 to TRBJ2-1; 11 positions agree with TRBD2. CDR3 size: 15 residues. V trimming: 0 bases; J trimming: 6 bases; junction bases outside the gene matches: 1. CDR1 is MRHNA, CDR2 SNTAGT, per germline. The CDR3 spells CASSDSSGGANEQFF. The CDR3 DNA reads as TGTGCCAGCAGTGACTCTAGCGGGGGGGCCAATGAGCAGTTCTTC.

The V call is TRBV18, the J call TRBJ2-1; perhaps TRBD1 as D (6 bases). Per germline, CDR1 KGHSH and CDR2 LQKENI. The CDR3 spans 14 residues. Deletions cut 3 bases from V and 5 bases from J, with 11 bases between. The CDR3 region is CASSPQGNNNEQFF. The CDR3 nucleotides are TGTGCCAGCTCACCCCAGGGGAATAACAATGAGCAGTTCTTC. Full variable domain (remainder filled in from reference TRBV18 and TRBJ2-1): NAGVMQNPRHLVRRRGQEARLRCSPMKGHSHVYWYRQLPEEGLKFMVYLQKENIIDESGMPKERFSAEFPKEGPSILRIQQVVRGDSAAYFCASSPQGNNNEQFFGPGTRLTVL.

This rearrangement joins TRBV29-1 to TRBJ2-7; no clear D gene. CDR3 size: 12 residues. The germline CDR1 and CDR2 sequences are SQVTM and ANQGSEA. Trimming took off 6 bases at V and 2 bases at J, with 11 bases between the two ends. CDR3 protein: CSVATGPYEQYF. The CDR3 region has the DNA TGCAGCGTCGCCACTGGGCCCTACGAGCAGTACTTC.

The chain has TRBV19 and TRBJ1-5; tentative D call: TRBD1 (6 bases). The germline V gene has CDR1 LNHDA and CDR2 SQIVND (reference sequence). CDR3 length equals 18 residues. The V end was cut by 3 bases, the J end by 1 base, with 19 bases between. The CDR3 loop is CASSIPHRQGISNQPQHF. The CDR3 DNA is TGTGCCAGTAGTATCCCACATAGGCAGGGGATAAGCAATCAGCCCCAGCATTTT.

CDR3 in amino acids: CASSEARESRAFF. Here the CDR3 DNA reads TGTGCCAGCAGTGAAGCGCGGGAGAGTAGGGCTTTCTTT. J is TRBJ1-1 and V is TRBV6-1; D remains unclear. This CDR3 has 13 residues. V lost 0 bases to trimming and J lost 11 bases, with 13 bases between them. Germline CDR1 and CDR2: MNHNS and SASEGT.

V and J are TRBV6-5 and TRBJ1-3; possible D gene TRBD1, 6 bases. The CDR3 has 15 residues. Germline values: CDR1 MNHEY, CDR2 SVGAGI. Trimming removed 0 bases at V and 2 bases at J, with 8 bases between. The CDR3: CASSYSRTAGNTIYF. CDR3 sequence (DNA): TGTGCCAGCAGTTACTCGAGGACAGCTGGAAACACCATATATTTT.

CDR3 amino acids: CASSYTQGMLSGNTIYF. CDR3 bases: TGTGCCAGCAGCTATACGCAGGGAATGCTCTCTGGAAACACCATATATTTT. This chain links TRBV5-4 with TRBJ1-3; a weak D match, TRBD1 (5 bases). V was trimmed by 3 bases and J by 0 bases, leaving 16 bases between them. Per the germline V gene, CDR1 is SGHNT and CDR2 is YYREEE (reference sequence). CDR3 length: 17 residues.

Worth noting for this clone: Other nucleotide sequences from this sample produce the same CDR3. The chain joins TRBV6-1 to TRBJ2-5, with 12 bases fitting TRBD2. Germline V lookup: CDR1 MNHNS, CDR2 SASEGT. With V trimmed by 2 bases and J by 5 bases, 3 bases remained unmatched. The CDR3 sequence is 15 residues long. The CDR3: CASSELAGGPETQYF. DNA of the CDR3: TGTGCCAGCAGTGAACTAGCGGGGGGGCCGGAGACCCAGTACTTC.

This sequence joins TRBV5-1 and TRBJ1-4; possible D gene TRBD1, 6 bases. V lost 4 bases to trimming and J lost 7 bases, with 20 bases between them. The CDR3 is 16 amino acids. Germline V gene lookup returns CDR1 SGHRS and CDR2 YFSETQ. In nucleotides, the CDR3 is TGCGCCAGCAGCCCGGATTCCGGGACAAACAGTGAAAAACTGTTTTTT. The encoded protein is CASSPDSGTNSEKLFF.

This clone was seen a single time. CDR3 in amino acids: CATQTVSYEQYF. The CDR3 region has the DNA TGTGCCACGCAAACAGTCTCCTACGAGCAGTACTTC. The V and J genes are TRBV25-1 and TRBJ2-7; D remains unclear. CDR3 length equals 12 residues. Trimming shortened V by 10 bases and J by 0 bases, and 10 bases separated the two germline ends. CDR1 MGHDK and CDR2 SYGVNS come from the germline V gene.

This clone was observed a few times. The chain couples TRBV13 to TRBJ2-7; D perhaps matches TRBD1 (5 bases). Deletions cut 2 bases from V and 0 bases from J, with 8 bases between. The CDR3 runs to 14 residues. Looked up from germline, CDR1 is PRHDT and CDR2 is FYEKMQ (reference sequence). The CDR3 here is CASSLMDNSYEQYF. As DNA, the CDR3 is TGTGCCAGCAGCTTAATGGACAACTCCTACGAGCAGTACTTC. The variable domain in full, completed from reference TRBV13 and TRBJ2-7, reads AAGVIQSPRHLIKEKRETATLKCYPIPRHDTVYWYQQGPGQDPQFLISFYEKMQSDKGSIPDRFSAQQFSDYHSELNMSSLELGDSALYFCASSLMDNSYEQYFGPGTRLTVT.

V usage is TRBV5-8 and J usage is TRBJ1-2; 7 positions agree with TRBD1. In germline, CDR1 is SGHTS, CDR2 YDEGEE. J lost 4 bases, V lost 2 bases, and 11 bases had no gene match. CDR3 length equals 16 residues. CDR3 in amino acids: CASSLQGTVKGYGYTF. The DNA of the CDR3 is TGTGCCAGCAGCTTACAAGGGACAGTAAAAGGCTATGGCTACACCTTC.